This TCR beta chain was documented in a study of T cells in Graves' hyperthyroidism and ophthalmopathy. This clonotype has at least ten counts. This CDR3 is 11 amino acids long. Germline CDR1 and CDR2: SNHLY and FYNNEI. The V gene lost 3 bases and the J gene lost 5 bases, with 4 bases spanning the gap. Hyperthyroidism of Graves' type that showed no ophthalmopathy progression within 18 months was stable. The hyperthyroidism patients had all been newly diagnosed, and their disease duration was under 2 months. Their ages ranged from 18 to 65 years. Amplified regions were TCR beta CDR3 sequences from RNA transcripts. HTBI primers drove first-round RT-PCR of the TCR CDR3. TCRdb independently ran MiXCR on the multiplex PCR reads; one entry per CDR3 protein. Here the sample spans approximately 210,000 distinct CDR3 sequences, roughly a sixth being singletons.

This chain uses TRBV2 with TRBJ1-2; unclear D gene. The clonotype was recovered from a man aged 50-59 years with Graves' hyperthyroidism. Specimen: blood. CDR3 amino acids: CASSDRYGYTF. CDR3 nucleotide sequence: TGTGCCAGCAGTGACAGATATGGCTACACCTTC.